Below are 22 T cell receptor beta chains sequenced from a single sample in a study of breast tumors, draining lymph nodes, adjacent tissues. Axillary draining lymph nodes of breast cancer patients supplied the node samples. TCRdb re-analysed the multiplex PCR reads in MiXCR, keeping a single row per CDR3 protein. The sample carries about 230,000 distinct CDR3 sequences, approximately 31% recorded once. The specimen sequenced was axillary lymph node tissue. The receptor source for this set is a female donor with breast cancer. Some clones in this sample may be carry-over from other donors' samples.

This clonotype was observed at least ten times. This chain uses TRBV5-1 with TRBJ2-7; 10 bases agree with TRBD2. Per the germline V gene, CDR1 is SGHRS and CDR2 is YFSETQ. The CDR3 totals 14 residues. Germline trimming cut 4 bases from V and 2 bases from J; bases unmatched to any gene: 3. CDR3 protein: CASSLAGVAYEQYF. The CDR3 bases are TGCGCCAGCAGCCTAGCGGGAGTCGCCTACGAGCAGTACTTC.

There are many counts of this clonotype. The chain links TRBV4-3 to TRBJ2-2; D call uncertain. The CDR3 runs 14 residues. Germline loops: CDR1 LGHNA, CDR2 YSLEER. V lost 2 bases, J lost 5 bases, and 9 bases lay in between. The chain's CDR3 is CASSQRPRTGELFF. CDR3 nucleotide sequence: TGCGCCAGCAGCCAAAGACCTAGAACCGGGGAGCTGTTTTTT.

This clonotype was counted many times. The chain joins TRBV9 to TRBJ2-1; D call uncertain. V gave up 0 bases and J gave up 3 bases, with 7 bases separating them. There are 14 residues in the CDR3. Germline V gene sequence: CDR1 SGDLS, CDR2 YYNGEE. CDR3 bases: TGTGCCAGCAGCGTAGGGGCAGACTACAATGAGCAGTTCTTC. Its protein is CASSVGADYNEQFF.

This clonotype was detected many times. The genes are TRBV11-3 and TRBJ2-7; TRBD1 might be the D (5 bases). The V end lost 1 base, the J end lost 5 bases, and 15 bases lay between the germline ends. Looked up from germline, CDR1 is SGHNT and CDR2 is YENEEA. The length of the CDR3 is 15 residues. The CDR3 bases are TGTGCCAGCAGCTTAGGAGTCAGGGATTCCGACGAGCAGTACTTC. This sequence encodes CASSLGVRDSDEQYF.

Many counts were recorded for this clonotype. The gene calls are TRBV4-3 and TRBJ2-7; 12 bases match TRBD1. The CDR3 is 16 amino acids. Trimming removed 1 base from V and 5 bases from J; junction bases left unmatched: 6. The germline V gene has CDR1 LGHNA and CDR2 YSLEER. CDR3 in DNA: TGCGCCAGCAGCCAAGGGGGACAGGGGGCGAGAGACGAGCAGTACTTC. Translated, it gives CASSQGGQGARDEQYF.

This clonotype was observed at least ten times. This chain connects TRBV5-5 to TRBJ1-6; D is undetermined. Germline loops: CDR1 SGHKS, CDR2 YYEKEE (reference sequence). The CDR3 has 14 residues. The ends were cut back, 8 bases at V and 7 bases at J, with 16 bases in the middle. The CDR3 protein is CASTWPGQNSPLHF. In DNA, the CDR3 is TGTGCCAGTACCTGGCCCGGGCAAAATTCACCCCTCCACTTT.

About this clonotype: This CDR3 is missing its conserved last phenylalanine or tryptophan, likely due to a read error. This sequence joins TRBV29-1 and TRBJ2-5, with D maybe TRBD1 (7 bases). This CDR3 is 13 amino acids long. The V end lost 8 bases, the J end lost 0 bases, and 13 bases lay between the germline ends. Germline-derived CDR1 and CDR2 are SQVTM and ANQGSEA. CDR3 residues: CSIGGTDQETQYL. For the CDR3, the DNA is TGCAGCATAGGCGGGACAGACCAAGAGACCCAGTACCTC.

This clonotype was detected many times. The CDR3 nucleotides are TGTGCCAGTAGTATCCCCGGGGAAACAGATACGCAGTATTTT. Translating it yields CASSIPGETDTQYF. This chain joins TRBV19 and TRBJ2-3; possibly TRBD2 for D (5 bases). The CDR3 is 14 amino acids. Deletions cut 3 bases from V and 3 bases from J, with 10 bases between. CDR1 is LNHDA, CDR2 SQIVND, per germline (reference sequence).

The chain links TRBV24-1 to TRBJ2-7; D gene ambiguous. There are 12 residues in the CDR3. CDR1 is KGHDR, CDR2 SFDVKD, per germline. The CDR3 DNA reads TGTGCTAACCGTCAACCCCCCTACGAGCAGTACTTC. Encoded protein: CANRQPPYEQYF.

There are many counts of this clonotype. This chain connects TRBV6-5 to TRBJ2-5; 7 bases match TRBD2. This CDR3 contains 13 residues. Germline V gene data show CDR1 as MNHEY and CDR2 as SVGAGI. J gave up 5 bases and V 2 bases, and 2 bases lay outside the gene matches. DNA for the CDR3: TGTGCCAGCAGTTACAGCGGGGCTGAGACCCAGTACTTC. This translates into CASSYSGAETQYF.

In the case of this clonotype: One end of the junction varies from germline; a read error may be responsible. This chain connects TRBV7-3 to TRBJ2-3, with D perhaps being TRBD1 or TRBD2 (6 bases each). The CDR3 has 16 amino acids. Germline assignment: CDR1 SGHTA and CDR2 FQGTGA. The CDR3 sequence: CASSKRGRKSTDSQYF. The CDR3 DNA is TGTGCCAGCAGCAAACGGGGGCGGAAAAGCACAGATTCGCAGTATTTT. Full variable domain (rest looked up from reference TRBV7-3 and TRBJ2-3): GAGVSQTPSNKVTEKGKYVELRCDPISGHTALYWYRQSLGQGPEFLIYFQGTGAADDSGLPNDRFFAVRPEGSVSTLKIQRTERGDSAVYLCASSKRGRKSTDSQYFGPGTRLTVL.

This clonotype has a handful of counts. V gene TRBV7-9 combines with J gene TRBJ1-1; D is perhaps TRBD1 (5 bases). Trimming stripped 3 bases from V and 5 bases from J, with 13 bases between. Germline assignment: CDR1 SEHNR and CDR2 FQNEAQ (reference sequence). The CDR3 runs 14 residues. CDR3 in amino acids: CASSFTTGVTEAFF. In DNA, the CDR3 is TGTGCCAGCAGCTTCACAACAGGAGTAACTGAAGCTTTCTTT.

Regarding this clonotype: Germline and junction disagree at one end, which may indicate a read error. This rearrangement joins TRBV7-3 to TRBJ2-5; no firm D call. Germline CDR1 SGHTA, CDR2 FQGTGA. The CDR3 runs to 11 residues. Here the CDR3 reads CARSLDGTQYF. The DNA for the CDR3 is TGTGCCCGCAGCTTAGACGGGACCCAGTACTTC.

This clonotype was detected only a few times. This sequence may be a read error, since a much larger clone differs from it by one base. This chain connects TRBV20-1 to TRBJ2-7; 7 bases align to TRBD2. The germline V gene encodes CDR1 DFQATT and CDR2 SNEGSKA (reference sequence). The CDR3 totals 14 residues. The CDR3 loop reads CSARTSVPSSEQYF. In nucleotides, the CDR3 is TGCAGTGCTAGAACTAGCGTGCCCTCCTCCGAGCAGTACTTC.

Comments on this clonotype: At one end the junction does not follow the germline gene, possibly because of a read error. This sequence joins TRBV2 and TRBJ1-1; 8 nucleotides match TRBD1. Germline V gene data show CDR1 as SNHLY and CDR2 as FYNNEI. There are 14 residues in the CDR3. The CDR3 DNA follows: TGTGCCGGCAGTCAGGGGGCCGGAGGCACTGAAGCTTTCTTT. Protein sequence: CAGSQGAGGTEAFF.

This clonotype turned up a few times. The chain joins TRBV28 to TRBJ2-5, with a possible D match to TRBD1 (5 bases). Germline V gives CDR1 MDHEN, CDR2 SYDVKM. V was trimmed by 4 bases and J by 5 bases, leaving 11 bases between them. The CDR3 contains 13 residues. The CDR3 sequence: CASSSGFGETQYF. Here the CDR3 DNA reads TGTGCCAGCAGTTCAGGGTTCGGGGAGACCCAGTACTTC.

This clonotype was found many times. The chain links TRBV20-1 to TRBJ2-3; D unclear. CDR1 is DFQATT, CDR2 SNEGSKA, per germline (reference sequence). Between the trimmed V and J ends, which lost 6 bases and 0 bases, there was a span of 13 bases. The CDR3 length is 14 residues. The DNA of the CDR3 is TGCAGTGCCCCCGACGTTTCTAGCACAGATACGCAGTATTTT. Its translation: CSAPDVSSTDTQYF.

This clonotype was seen ten or more times. The DNA for the CDR3 is TGTGCCAGTAGTTCCTCTAGCGGCTTCTCCTACGAGCAGTACTTC. This codes for CASSSSSGFSYEQYF. J is TRBJ2-7 and V is TRBV19; 7 positions agree with TRBD2. The CDR3 consists of 15 residues. CDR1 is LNHDA, CDR2 SQIVND, per germline (reference sequence). V was pared by 5 bases and J by 0 bases, with 7 bases of the junction left unmatched.

With regard to this clonotype: This likely comes from a read error, as the CDR3 has no conserved phenylalanine or tryptophan at its end. J is TRBJ2-3 and V is TRBV7-3; D is ambiguous. The CDR3 contains 13 residues. CDR1 SGHTA and CDR2 FQGTGA come from the germline V gene. V was shortened by 5 bases and J by 2 bases, with 8 bases between the two germline ends. The CDR3 region is CASSLGPTDTQYS. In nucleotides, the CDR3 is TGTGCCAGCAGCCTAGGCCCCACAGATACGCAGTATTCT.

This clonotype has at least ten counts. The chain carries TRBV24-1 and TRBJ1-6, with D uncertain. This CDR3 comprises 14 residues. The V gene lost 3 bases and the J gene lost 9 bases, with 11 bases spanning the gap. CDR1 and CDR2 from the germline V gene are KGHDR and SFDVKD. The CDR3 DNA sequence: TGTGCCACCAGTGATGGGGTCCTTGGTTCACCCCTCCACTTT. Protein sequence: CATSDGVLGSPLHF.

This clonotype was counted once. The J gene is TRBJ2-1, the V gene TRBV24-1, with 13 bases matching TRBD2. V gave up 5 bases and J gave up 10 bases; unmatched junction bases: 10. Germline V gene lookup returns CDR1 KGHDR and CDR2 SFDVKD. This CDR3 is built from 16 residues. CDR3 loop: CATSVPGLAGVGEQFF. The CDR3 coding sequence is TGTGCCACCAGTGTCCCAGGACTAGCGGGAGTCGGCGAGCAGTTCTTC.

The chain employs TRBV7-2 and TRBJ2-1, with 10 bases identical to TRBD2. Germline-derived CDR1 and CDR2 are SGHTA and FQGNSA. The CDR3 extends over 16 amino acids. The J segment lost 10 bases and the V segment lost 1 base, leaving 10 bases of the junction unmatched. The CDR3 DNA is TGTGCCAGCAGCTTAGATTTAGGTAGCGGGAGGCACGAGCAGTTCTTC. This encodes CASSLDLGSGRHEQFF.